The 20 T cell receptor beta chains below all came from one sample that was sequenced in a study of T cells after yellow fever vaccination. TCRdb called the 5' RACE reads again in MiXCR, with one record for every CDR3 protein. This table has more than 120,000 distinct CDR3 sequences, 7.7% appearing once. The sample consisted of CD4+ T cells sorted from PBMCs, taken 5 days after the yellow fever booster vaccination. These receptors were obtained from a man aged 30-40 years who received the YFV17D yellow fever vaccine.

This clonotype was counted many times. The chain recombines TRBV18 with TRBJ1-5; TRBD1 aligns across 9 bases. The CDR3 runs 13 residues. The V gene's germline CDR1 is KGHSH and CDR2 LQKENI. Trimming removed 8 bases from V and 4 bases from J; junction bases left unmatched: 3. The CDR3 is CASATGGNQPQHF. CDR3 coding DNA: TGTGCCAGCGCGACAGGGGGAAATCAGCCCCAGCATTTT.

This clonotype was counted many times. The CDR3 region is CSASFDEAFF. CDR3 nucleotide sequence: TGCAGTGCTAGTTTCGATGAAGCTTTCTTT. This chain connects TRBV20-1 to TRBJ1-1, with D hard to call. V lost 3 bases and J lost 7, with 6 bases in between. Germline V gene sequence: CDR1 DFQATT, CDR2 SNEGSKA (reference sequence). The CDR3 contains 10 residues.

Many counts were recorded for this clonotype. The chain recombines TRBV19 with TRBJ2-6; D not certain. The CDR3 length is 14 residues. Per the germline V gene, CDR1 is LNHDA and CDR2 is SQIVND (reference sequence). Trimming removed 8 bases at V and 0 bases at J, with 8 bases between. The chain's CDR3 is CASRWDSGANVLTF. In DNA form, the CDR3 reads TGTGCCAGTCGCTGGGACTCTGGGGCCAACGTCCTGACTTTC.

This clonotype occurred many times. This chain connects TRBV13 to TRBJ2-7; 8 nucleotides match TRBD2. Unmatched junction bases numbered 4, after V lost 0 bases and J lost 3 bases. This CDR3 comprises 15 residues. The germline CDR1 and CDR2 sequences are PRHDT and FYEKMQ (reference sequence). The chain's CDR3 is CASSLGWTSSYEQYF. CDR3 nucleotide sequence: TGTGCCAGCAGCTTAGGGTGGACTAGCAGCTACGAGCAGTACTTC.

Ten or more counts support this clonotype. V usage is TRBV19 and J usage is TRBJ2-2, with D unclear. This CDR3 has 12 amino acids. The V gene's germline CDR1 is LNHDA and CDR2 SQIVND (reference sequence). Deletions cut 5 bases from V and 7 bases from J, with 8 bases between. The CDR3 here is CASSFTIGELFF. The CDR3 DNA is TGTGCCAGTAGTTTTACCATCGGGGAGCTGTTTTTT.

This clonotype showed up many times. This chain's CDR3 is CASSITKNTEAFF. CDR3 sequence (DNA): TGTGCCAGCAGCATTACAAAGAACACTGAAGCTTTCTTT. The chain has TRBV7-9 and TRBJ1-1; D ambiguous. V gave up 5 bases and J gave up 1 base, with 8 bases separating them. CDR1 SEHNR and CDR2 FQNEAQ come from the germline V gene (reference sequence). CDR3 length equals 13 residues.

The chain links TRBV30 to TRBJ2-3; 8 positions agree with TRBD2. Germline CDR1 reads GTSNPN; CDR2 reads SVGIG (reference sequence). The J segment lost 5 bases and the V segment lost 5 bases, leaving 6 bases of the junction unmatched. This CDR3 has 13 amino acids. This CDR3 is CAWGGTSQDTQYF. The CDR3, as DNA: TGTGCCTGGGGCGGGACTAGTCAAGATACGCAGTATTTT.

Concerning this clonotype: A read error is possible here, since a much larger clone lies one base away. The V and J genes are TRBV9 and TRBJ2-5; perhaps TRBD1 as D (6 bases). The V end lost 4 bases, the J end lost 2 bases, and 15 bases lay between the germline ends. Germline-derived CDR1 and CDR2 are SGDLS and YYNGEE. This CDR3 contains 15 residues. CDR3 loop: CASSSQGRLQETQYF. The CDR3 DNA sequence: TGTGCCAGCAGCAGCCAGGGGCGATTGCAAGAGACCCAGTACTTC.

J is TRBJ2-7 and V is TRBV11-2; TRBD2 might be the D (6 bases). Between the trimmed V and J ends, which lost 5 bases and 2 bases, there was a span of 13 bases. Germline V lookup: CDR1 SGHAT, CDR2 FQNNGV. The CDR3 totals 14 residues. CDR3 DNA sequence: TGTGCCAGCAGCCCAAAGACGGGGGCCTACGAGCAGTACTTC. It encodes CASSPKTGAYEQYF.

The table lists this clonotype with many counts. V is TRBV11-2 and J is TRBJ2-5; 7 nucleotides agree with TRBD1. CDR1 SGHAT and CDR2 FQNNGV come from the germline V gene. The CDR3 runs 14 residues. The junction had 12 bases not matched to a gene; V was cut back by 5 bases and J by 9 bases. The chain's CDR3 is CASSRDSLWIAQYF. The CDR3 coding sequence is TGTGCCAGCAGCCGGGACAGCTTGTGGATAGCCCAGTACTTC.

This clonotype has at least ten counts. The chain combines TRBV12-3 or TRBV12-4 with TRBJ2-1; TRBD2 matches at 12 bases. The ends lost 6 bases at V and 10 bases at J; junction bases unmatched: 10. The CDR3 totals 15 residues. The CDR3 sequence: CASRPSGTSGWEQFF. In nucleotides, the CDR3 is TGTGCCAGCAGACCTTCCGGGACTAGCGGGTGGGAGCAGTTCTTC.

This clonotype has ten or more counts. V usage is TRBV7-2 and J usage is TRBJ1-2; D call uncertain. The CDR3 runs to 13 residues. With 2 bases removed from V and 3 bases from J, the gap between germline ends came to 7 bases. CDR1 SGHTA and CDR2 FQGNSA come from the germline V gene. The CDR3, as DNA: TGTGCCAGCAGCTTATTTGGGGACTATGGCTACACCTTC. Encoded protein: CASSLFGDYGYTF.

This clonotype occurred many times. The J gene is TRBJ2-1, the V gene TRBV28, with 10 bases fitting TRBD1. Germline lookup yields CDR1 MDHEN and CDR2 SYDVKM. V lost 7 bases to trimming and J lost 7 bases; unmatched junction nucleotides: 7. The CDR3 extends over 14 amino acids. The DNA of the CDR3 is TGTGCCAGCATCTTGGGACAGGGGCGAAATGAGCAGTTCTTC. Its protein product is CASILGQGRNEQFF.

The sample holds many counts of this clonotype. This chain uses TRBV6-1 with TRBJ2-7; 7 bases match TRBD2. This CDR3 has 13 residues. V was clipped by 7 bases and J by 3 bases; unmatched bases: 6. Germline V gene lookup returns CDR1 MNHNS and CDR2 SASEGT. DNA of the CDR3: TGTGCCAGCACGAGGAGCGGGAACTACGAGCAGTACTTC. Translating it yields CASTRSGNYEQYF.

This clonotype was seen repeatedly, ten times or more. The chain joins TRBV5-6 to TRBJ2-7; 13 nucleotides line up with TRBD2. Unmatched junction bases numbered 7, after V lost 3 bases and J lost 1 base. This CDR3 has 17 residues. The germline V gene has CDR1 SGHDT and CDR2 YYEEEE. CDR3 loop: CASSYRTSGGSSYEQYF. The CDR3 region has the DNA TGTGCCAGCAGCTATCGGACTAGCGGGGGAAGTTCCTACGAGCAGTACTTC.

This clonotype has ten or more counts. V and J are TRBV7-2 and TRBJ2-1; D may be TRBD1 or TRBD2 (6 bases each). Looked up from germline, CDR1 is SGHTA and CDR2 is FQGNSA. V dropped 4 bases and J dropped 4 bases, with 17 bases sitting between them. The CDR3 loop spans 16 amino acids. CDR3 sequence (DNA): TGTGCCAGCAGCTCCAGGGGATCCGGGAGTTACAATGAGCAGTTCTTC. This encodes CASSSRGSGSYNEQFF.

Many counts were recorded for this clonotype. The chain joins TRBV10-2 to TRBJ2-7; 9 nucleotides align to TRBD2. The CDR3 has 16 residues. CDR1 is WSHSY, CDR2 SAAADI, per germline. After removal of 6 bases from V and 8 bases from J, the junction contained 17 bases not matched to a gene. This CDR3 is CASSDGPVAGVSKQYF. In DNA form, the CDR3 reads TGCGCCAGCAGCGACGGCCCCGTAGCGGGAGTCAGTAAGCAGTACTTC.

The chain employs TRBV7-9 and TRBJ2-7, with D maybe TRBD2 (5 bases). The CDR3 is made up of 13 amino acids. Germline lookup yields CDR1 SEHNR and CDR2 FQNEAQ (reference sequence). The V end was cut by 5 bases, the J end by 6 bases, with 14 bases between. The CDR3: CASSPLPRGEQYF. The CDR3 DNA follows: TGTGCCAGCAGCCCGCTCCCCCGGGGCGAGCAGTACTTC.

This clonotype was detected ten times or more. This chain links TRBV12-3 or TRBV12-4 with TRBJ2-5, with D maybe TRBD1 (5 bases). The end of the DNA is better explained by TRBJ2-3, so the J call may be wrong. This CDR3 has 11 amino acids. Here the CDR3 reads CASSLEGTQYF. The DNA of the CDR3 is TGTGCCAGCAGTTTAGAGGGGACGCAGTATTTT.

This clonotype was seen at least ten times. The CDR3 region has the DNA TGCAGCGTTGGGGTAGCTGAAGCTTTCTTT. This encodes CSVGVAEAFF. V usage is TRBV29-1 and J usage is TRBJ1-1; D gene uncertain. This CDR3 region has 10 residues. V lost 4 bases and J 6 bases, leaving 6 bases between the germline ends. Germline V gene sequence: CDR1 SQVTM, CDR2 ANQGSEA.